Included here is one T cell receptor beta chain sequence, with context. Under the authors' procedure: Quantification of nucleated cells was approximated via reference gene primer amplification. TCRdb's copy holds only in-frame clones and misses some; the assay was immunoSEQ multiplex PCR. The DNA gave D and trimming, while V, J and clone size come from that table. The repertoire holds 150,000 to 200,000 clones, with around 67% as singletons. There are 12 residues in the CDR3. Trimming shortened V by 4 bases and J by 8 bases, and 12 bases separated the two germline ends. The germline CDR1 and CDR2 sequences are SGDLS and YYNGEE. The sample belongs to a study of blood T cell repertoires in COVID-19. Study information: Donors in the United States, Italy and Spain gave samples during acute or convalescent COVID-19. The cDNA or gDNA used as material had been derived from T cells, B-cell-depleted T cells, or PBMCs.

The clonotype comes from a woman aged 80 or older with acute or convalescent COVID-19. The V gene is TRBV9, the J gene TRBJ1-1; D is uncertain. The sequencing input was peripheral blood. The CDR3: CASSPHQVEAFF. The CDR3 region has the DNA TGTGCCAGCAGCCCACACCAGGTCGAAGCTTTCTTT.